This T cell receptor beta chain was sequenced for a study of blood T cell repertoires in COVID-19. Across the study: Samples came from the United States, Italy and Spain, spanning acute and convalescent COVID-19.

CDR1 MDHEN and CDR2 SYDVKM come from the germline V gene. The CDR3 consists of 13 residues. V was cut by 10 bases and J by 0 bases, with 12 bases left in between. Clones were sequenced by immunoSEQ multiplex PCR, and TCRdb holds only the in-frame ones, with some missing. The sample shows over 50,000 clones, 75% to 95% of them seen only once. This sequence was found in a man aged 50 to 60 with active COVID-19. Sequencing was carried out using peripheral blood. The rearrangement uses TRBV28 and TRBJ1-2; D is unclear. The CDR3 nucleotides read TGTGCCACCCACGAGGTTACTAACTATGGCTACACCTTC. Residues: CATHEVTNYGYTF.